The 30 T cell receptor beta chains in this list originate from one sample, sequenced in a study of sequential checkpoint blockade in melanoma. This sample's treatment: randomized to nivolumab then ipilimumab (arm A) or the reverse (arm B). TCRdb's copy holds only in-frame clones and misses some; the assay was immunoSEQ multiplex PCR. The sample gives about 8,900 clones, 20% to 25% of which show up once; 14% is in the top ten. The sequencing used tumor tissue (inferred from file names), collected from a patient given nivolumab and ipilimumab in sequence. The receptors stem from a human donor with melanoma.

The gene calls are TRBV28 and TRBJ2-4; TRBD1 matches 9 bases. V was pared by 7 bases and J by 5 bases, with 18 bases of the junction left unmatched. The germline gives CDR1 MDHEN, CDR2 SYDVKM. There are 18 residues in the CDR3. This chain's CDR3 is CASNTQKPGQGRENIQYF. The CDR3 DNA sequence: TGTGCCAGCAACACTCAAAAACCCGGACAGGGGAGGGAAAACATTCAGTACTTC. Full variable domain (remainder filled in from reference TRBV28 and TRBJ2-4): DVKVTQSSRYLVKRTGEKVFLECVQDMDHENMFWYRQDPGLGLRLIYFSYDVKMKEKGDIPEGYSVSREKKERFSLILESASTNQTSMYLCASNTQKPGQGRENIQYFGAGTRLSVL.

This clone has at least ten counts. V is TRBV11-3 and J is TRBJ1-2; TRBD1 matches 7 bases. J gave up 8 bases and V 3 bases, and 9 bases lay outside the gene matches. Germline CDR1 and CDR2: SGHNT and YENEEA. This CDR3 comprises 14 residues. CDR3 amino acids: CASSLGGTERGYTF. The CDR3 DNA reads TGTGCCAGCAGCTTGGGAGGGACAGAAAGAGGCTACACCTTC.

The genes are TRBV19 and TRBJ1-2; D may be TRBD1 (6 bases). This CDR3 is built from 13 residues. The V end was cut by 4 bases, the J end by 6 bases, with 12 bases between. Looked up from germline, CDR1 is LNHDA and CDR2 is SQIVND (reference sequence). The CDR3 DNA follows: TGTGCCAGTAGTAAACGGGGGGCCGATGGCTACACCTTC. Protein: CASSKRGADGYTF.

This clone was found many times. The chain's CDR3 is CASSLPGLAGGGNEQFF. CDR3 bases: TGTGCCAGCAGCTTGCCGGGACTAGCAGGTGGGGGGAATGAGCAGTTCTTC. The V call is TRBV11-3, the J call TRBJ2-1; 9 bases align to TRBD2. After removal of 3 bases from V and 7 bases from J, the junction contained 13 bases not matched to a gene. Germline-derived CDR1 and CDR2 are SGHNT and YENEEA. This CDR3 is built from 17 residues.

The rearrangement links TRBV18 to TRBJ1-5, with D perhaps matching TRBD1 (6 bases). The CDR3 extends over 14 amino acids. Germline CDR1 KGHSH, CDR2 LQKENI. The V gene lost 6 bases and the J gene lost 3 bases, with 12 bases spanning the gap. CDR3 nucleotides: TGTGCCAGCTCGATCGACAGGTTCAATCAGCCCCAGCATTTT. This encodes CASSIDRFNQPQHF.

In its sample, this clone was seen a few times. This chain connects TRBV28 to TRBJ1-6; D not certain. The CDR3 is made up of 17 amino acids. CDR1 and CDR2 (germline): MDHEN, SYDVKM. V lost 6 bases to trimming and J lost 2 bases, with 17 bases between them. CDR3 bases: TGTGCCAGCAGGCCCTACGTCGTCCGACCCTATAATTCACCCCTCCACTTT. Its translation: CASRPYVVRPYNSPLHF. Combining the CDR3 with reference TRBV28 and TRBJ1-6 gives the whole variable domain DVKVTQSSRYLVKRTGEKVFLECVQDMDHENMFWYRQDPGLGLRLIYFSYDVKMKEKGDIPEGYSVSREKKERFSLILESASTNQTSMYLCASRPYVVRPYNSPLHFGNGTRLTVT.

This clone was seen only a few times. J is TRBJ1-6 and V is TRBV5-1; D not resolved. Trimming left V 0 bases short and J 3 bases short, with 13 bases between. This CDR3 has 17 residues. Germline CDR1 and CDR2: SGHRS and YFSETQ. The CDR3 loop is CASSLGWPRSYNSPLHF. For the CDR3, the DNA is TGCGCCAGCAGCTTGGGCTGGCCGCGAAGCTATAATTCACCCCTCCACTTT.

This clone was recorded a few times. The genes are TRBV28 and TRBJ2-3, with 7 bases identical to TRBD1. V gave up 6 bases and J gave up 4 bases; unmatched junction bases: 10. The length of the CDR3 is 15 residues. Looked up from germline, CDR1 is MDHEN and CDR2 is SYDVKM. The CDR3 protein is CASSPQQGQSDTQYF. The CDR3 nucleotides read TGTGCCAGCAGCCCCCAACAGGGGCAGTCAGATACGCAGTATTTT. Variable domain in full (rest from reference TRBV28 and TRBJ2-3): DVKVTQSSRYLVKRTGEKVFLECVQDMDHENMFWYRQDPGLGLRLIYFSYDVKMKEKGDIPEGYSVSREKKERFSLILESASTNQTSMYLCASSPQQGQSDTQYFGPGTRLTVL.

The chain uses TRBV19 and TRBJ1-1; TRBD1 matches 9 bases. The CDR3 covers 14 residues. Germline V gene sequence: CDR1 LNHDA, CDR2 SQIVND (reference sequence). With 8 bases clipped from V and 6 bases from J, the junction kept 10 bases outside the gene matches. CDR3 residues: CASGYRGPLAEAFF. CDR3 in DNA: TGTGCCAGTGGCTACAGGGGGCCGCTCGCTGAAGCTTTCTTT. The variable domain in full, completed from reference TRBV19 and TRBJ1-1, reads DGGITQSPKYLFRKEGQNVTLSCEQNLNHDAMYWYRQDPGQGLRLIYYSQIVNDFQKGDIAEGYSVSREKKESFPLTVTSAQKNPTAFYLCASGYRGPLAEAFFGQGTRLTVV.

This clone has ten or more counts. This chain connects TRBV7-6 to TRBJ2-1; 8 nucleotides agree with TRBD2. The CDR3 is 15 residues long. From germline, CDR1 is SGHVS and CDR2 FNYEAQ. V shed 9 bases, J shed 4 bases, and the junction held 11 bases outside the gene matches. CDR3 sequence: CASTAGTSGYNEQFF. CDR3 DNA sequence: TGTGCCAGTACGGCGGGTACTAGCGGATACAATGAGCAGTTCTTC.

V gene TRBV6-8 combines with J gene TRBJ2-3, with 8 nucleotides matching TRBD2. The CDR3 is 14 residues long. Germline V gives CDR1 MNHGY, CDR2 SAAAGT. Unmatched junction bases numbered 6, after V lost 3 bases and J lost 7 bases. The CDR3: CASSYRGGPNTQYF. CDR3 DNA: TGTGCCAGCAGTTATCGGGGGGGGCCGAATACGCAGTATTTT.

The chain recombines TRBV9 with TRBJ1-1; D gene unclear. V lost 7 bases and J 0 bases, leaving 22 bases between the germline ends. Germline V lookup: CDR1 SGDLS, CDR2 YYNGEE. The CDR3 covers 17 residues. CDR3 sequence: CASVPPEYLDMNTEAFF. CDR3 DNA sequence: TGTGCCAGCGTTCCCCCCGAATACCTGGATATGAACACTGAAGCTTTCTTT.

The chain joins TRBV10-2 to TRBJ1-3, with 9 bases matching TRBD1. The length of the CDR3 is 15 residues. Germline-derived CDR1 and CDR2 are WSHSY and SAAADI. The J segment lost 3 bases and the V segment lost 6 bases, leaving 6 bases of the junction unmatched. CDR3 bases: TGCGCCAGCAGCTCGGGACAGGGAGTTGGAAACACCATATATTTT. This codes for CASSSGQGVGNTIYF.

This clone was observed a few times. The chain recombines TRBV29-1 with TRBJ1-1, with TRBD1 matching 10 bases. The CDR3 spans 14 residues. The J segment lost 7 bases and the V segment lost 3 bases, leaving 8 bases of the junction unmatched. From germline, CDR1 is SQVTM and CDR2 ANQGSEA. CDR3 in amino acids: CSVELDRGAGEAFF. Written as DNA, the CDR3 is TGCAGCGTTGAGCTGGACAGGGGGGCTGGTGAAGCTTTCTTT.

This clone was seen a handful of times. The V gene is TRBV2, the J gene TRBJ2-3; 11 bases are shared with TRBD2. CDR3 length: 16 amino acids. The V segment lost 10 bases and the J segment 3 bases; nucleotides outside the gene matches: 12. The germline V gene encodes CDR1 SNHLY and CDR2 FYNNEI. The DNA of the CDR3 is TGTGCCAAAGGGGCCAATCTAGCGGGGGGAACAGATACGCAGTATTTT. Translating gives CAKGANLAGGTDTQYF.

The V and J genes are TRBV9 and TRBJ1-1; D gene unclear. Looked up from germline, CDR1 is SGDLS and CDR2 is YYNGEE. The length of the CDR3 is 12 residues. The V gene lost 0 bases and the J gene lost 6 bases, with 6 bases spanning the gap. This chain's CDR3 is CASSVGTAEAFF. In nucleotides, the CDR3 is TGTGCCAGCAGCGTAGGGACCGCTGAAGCTTTCTTT.

This clone came up a few times. The rearrangement uses TRBV6-8 and TRBJ2-3; TRBD2 aligns across 11 bases. This CDR3 has 17 amino acids. CDR1 and CDR2 from the germline V gene are MNHGY and SAAAGT. V gave up 0 bases and J gave up 6 bases; unmatched junction bases: 8. Written as DNA, the CDR3 is TGTGCCAGCAGTTACTCCCTAGCGGGGGGCCTCCGGGATACGCAGTATTTT. Translating gives CASSYSLAGGLRDTQYF.

In this sample, this clone is large (0.1 to 1%). The V and J genes are TRBV6-8 and TRBJ2-5; 8 bases align to TRBD1. Germline values: CDR1 MNHGY, CDR2 SAAAGT. After removal of 6 bases from V and 1 base from J, the junction contained 7 bases not matched to a gene. This CDR3 is 15 amino acids long. The CDR3 is CASSPRDRRQETQYF. The CDR3 nucleotides read TGTGCCAGCAGCCCCCGGGACAGGCGCCAAGAGACCCAGTACTTC.

This clone was seen a few times. The chain employs TRBV6-1 and TRBJ2-1, with unresolved D. The CDR3 covers 15 residues. Trimming cost V 1 base and J 0 bases, with 7 bases left between them. Germline V gene data show CDR1 as MNHNS and CDR2 as SASEGT. CDR3 DNA sequence: TGTGCCAGCAGTGAAGAATGGGGCTCCTACAATGAGCAGTTCTTC. Amino acids: CASSEEWGSYNEQFF.

The V gene is TRBV15, the J gene TRBJ1-2; weak D call: TRBD1 (6 bases). V gave up 5 bases and J gave up 8 bases, with 18 bases separating them. CDR1 is LNHNV and CDR2 is YYDKDF in the germline V gene (reference sequence). The CDR3 runs 14 residues. CDR3 loop: CATSSWTVPWGYTF. For the CDR3, the DNA is TGTGCCACCAGCTCCTGGACAGTGCCTTGGGGCTACACCTTC.

The sample holds many counts of this clone. The chain uses TRBV6-8 and TRBJ1-2; 10 bases match TRBD1. The germline V gene encodes CDR1 MNHGY and CDR2 SAAAGT. The CDR3 contains 15 residues. V shed 2 bases, J shed 6 bases, and the junction held 6 bases outside the gene matches. The CDR3 DNA follows: TGTGCCAGCAGTTACACCGGGACAGGGGATAATGGCTACACCTTC. As protein: CASSYTGTGDNGYTF.

This clone was seen a few times. The V call is TRBV9, the J call TRBJ2-1; TRBD2 matches at 8 bases. The CDR3 loop spans 17 amino acids. Germline V CDR1 and CDR2: SGDLS, YYNGEE. J was trimmed by 9 bases and V by 2 bases; bases with no gene match: 16. The chain's CDR3 is CASSVRGRGGLLGEQFF. CDR3 sequence (DNA): TGTGCCAGCAGCGTGAGAGGCCGGGGGGGCTTACTGGGTGAGCAGTTCTTC.

The chain has TRBV10-1 and TRBJ2-2; perhaps TRBD1 as D (6 bases). The V and J ends lost 2 bases and 1 base respectively, with 8 bases between them. Germline-derived CDR1 and CDR2 are WNHNN and SYGVQD (reference sequence). CDR3 length: 15 residues. CDR3 sequence (DNA): TGCGCCAGCAGTGAGAACAGGGAGAACACCGGGGAGCTGTTTTTT. Its protein is CASSENRENTGELFF.

V gene TRBV6-8 combines with J gene TRBJ2-2; weak D call: TRBD2 (5 bases). Trimming took off 2 bases at V and 3 bases at J, with 10 bases between the two ends. Germline values: CDR1 MNHGY, CDR2 SAAAGT. CDR3 size: 15 residues. The CDR3 DNA reads TGTGCCAGCAGTTACAGAGGGCGGTACACCGGGGAGCTGTTTTTT. As protein: CASSYRGRYTGELFF.

The rearrangement links TRBV4-1 to TRBJ2-3, with a possible D match to TRBD2 (6 bases). From germline, CDR1 is MGHRA and CDR2 YSYEKL. Trimming stripped 1 base from V and 2 bases from J, with 13 bases between. CDR3 size: 16 residues. The CDR3 DNA follows: TGCGCCAGCAGCCAAGTGTCGGCGGGGCCCACAGATACGCAGTATTTT. Encoded protein: CASSQVSAGPTDTQYF.

By its share, this clone is medium-sized. J is TRBJ2-3 and V is TRBV9; D might be TRBD2 (6 bases). Looked up from germline, CDR1 is SGDLS and CDR2 is YYNGEE. Trimming took 6 bases from V and 2 from J, leaving 13 bases between them. CDR3 length: 14 amino acids. The CDR3 sequence: CASMGTLLTDTQYF. CDR3 nucleotides: TGTGCCAGCATGGGGACTCTACTCACAGATACGCAGTATTTT.

This clone ranks as large (0.1 to 1%). The chain couples TRBV9 to TRBJ1-4, with D tentatively TRBD1 (5 bases). CDR3 length: 14 amino acids. The germline gives CDR1 SGDLS, CDR2 YYNGEE. V was shortened by 4 bases and J by 8 bases, with 15 bases between the two germline ends. The CDR3 reads CASSPGLHREKLFF. The CDR3 DNA reads as TGTGCCAGCAGCCCGGGACTTCACCGCGAAAAACTGTTTTTT.

The CDR3 region has the DNA TGCGCCAGCAGCCTAGTTAGCGGGGGGGCCTCAGATACGCAGTATTTT. This sequence encodes CASSLVSGGASDTQYF. The chain is built from TRBV5-1 and TRBJ2-3; TRBD2 agrees at 11 bases. J gave up 4 bases and V 4 bases, and 8 bases lay outside the gene matches. The germline gives CDR1 SGHRS, CDR2 YFSETQ. The CDR3 covers 16 residues.

The chain employs TRBV6-8 and TRBJ1-4; 7 bases align to TRBD1. V shed 4 bases and J 0 bases; nucleotides not matched to a gene: 5. The CDR3 length is 16 residues. Per germline, CDR1 MNHGY and CDR2 SAAAGT. CDR3 region: CASSLKQGPTNEKLFF. CDR3 in DNA: TGTGCCAGCAGTTTGAAACAGGGGCCAACTAATGAAAAACTGTTTTTT.

This clone was counted only a few times. The rearrangement uses TRBV11-3 and TRBJ2-7; 13 nucleotides match TRBD2. The V gene's germline CDR1 is SGHNT and CDR2 YENEEA. This CDR3 region has 16 residues. The trim removed 0 bases at V and 3 bases at J, leaving 2 bases unmatched. DNA for the CDR3: TGTGCCAGCAGCTTAGAGGGACTAGCGGGGTTCTACGAGCAGTACTTC. Protein product: CASSLEGLAGFYEQYF.